These 2 T cell receptor beta chains originate from one sample sequenced in a study of blood T cell repertoires in COVID-19. Here immunoSEQ multiplex PCR was the method, and the copy in TCRdb shows in-frame clones only, minus some. Of approximately 130,000 clones listed, around 87% are singletons. Material for sequencing was peripheral blood. Receptors originate from a man between 65 and 85 years old with active or convalescent COVID-19.

The V gene is TRBV6-6, the J gene TRBJ1-5; D is undetermined. Germline V CDR1 and CDR2: MNHNY, SVGAGI (reference sequence). V was cut by 6 bases and J by 7 bases, with 16 bases left in between. The CDR3 consists of 14 residues. In DNA form, the CDR3 reads TGTGCCAGCAGCCTCCTGGTCGGGGTGCAGCCCCAGCATTTT. Its protein product is CASSLLVGVQPQHF.

This sequence joins TRBV6-5 and TRBJ1-2; 11 nucleotides agree with TRBD1. The V gene end was trimmed by 5 bases and the J gene end by 4 bases; junction bases not matched to a gene: 3. The CDR3 loop spans 14 amino acids. Germline CDR1 and CDR2: MNHEY and SVGAGI. CDR3 DNA: TGTGCCAGCAGTCAGGGGACAGGGGGCTATGGCTACACCTTC. This sequence encodes CASSQGTGGYGYTF.